Listed below are T cell receptor beta chains from one sample, sequenced in a study of graft-versus-host responses after intestinal transplantation. The protocol was immunoSEQ multiplex PCR, while the TCRdb copy is restricted to in-frame clones and leaves out a portion. The profile shows approximately 37,000 clones, about nine tenths of them singletons. Sequenced material: ileum tissue, taken around 200 days after intestinal transplant. The receptors here all came from a human patient who received an intestinal transplant, so some T cells may come from the graft donor. CDR3s include the opening cysteine and the closing phenylalanine or tryptophan. The D gene is left open where the match is weak. A clone size is listed for some rows: how often the clone was seen (once, few, many), or a class if it is expanded.

abundance	d_gene	v_gene	j_gene	CDR3aa	CDR3nt
-	-	TRBV28	TRBJ2-7	CASGWDQVLSSYEQYF	TGTGCCAGCGGGTGGGACCAGGTTTTAAGCTCCTACGAGCAGTACTTC
-	-	TRBV5-1	TRBJ2-1	CASSPEPYYNEQFF	TGCGCCAGCAGCCCGGAGCCTTATTACAATGAGCAGTTCTTC
-	-	TRBV7-2	TRBJ2-5	CASAGETQYF	TGTGCCAGCGCAGGGGAGACCCAGTACTTC
-	TRBD2	TRBV10-3	TRBJ2-7	CAISESRQRGSYEQYF	TGTGCCATCAGTGAGTCGAGGCAGCGGGGGTCCTACGAGCAGTACTTC
-	TRBD1	TRBV7-9	TRBJ1-2	CASSGTGVDGYTF	TGTGCCAGCAGCGGGACAGGGGTCGATGGCTACACCTTC
-	-	TRBV7-9	TRBJ2-6	CASSFFSGANVLTF	TGTGCCAGCAGCTTCTTCTCTGGGGCCAACGTCCTGACTTTC
-	-	TRBV7-2	TRBJ2-7	CASSPGAWEQYF	TGTGCCAGCAGCCCAGGGGCCTGGGAGCAGTACTTC
-	-	TRBV6-1	TRBJ2-7	CASSEAGLESSYEQYF	TGTGCCAGCAGTGAAGCGGGACTGGAGAGCTCCTACGAGCAGTACTTC
-	-	TRBV6-5	TRBJ1-5	CASSYGGVGNQPQHF	TGTGCCAGCAGTTACGGCGGGGTCGGAAATCAGCCCCAGCATTTT
few	-	TRBV6-5	TRBJ1-2	CASTRTDRNGYTF	TGTGCCAGCACCCGGACAGATCGAAATGGCTACACCTTC
once	-	TRBV7-7	TRBJ2-1	CASSEAGSYNEQFF	TGTGCCAGCAGCGAAGCCGGTTCCTACAATGAGCAGTTCTTC
-	-	TRBV7-9	TRBJ1-2	CASSRDGYGYTF	TGTGCCAGCAGCCGCGACGGCTATGGCTACACCTTC
-	TRBD1	TRBV28	TRBJ2-7	CASSLGGQEQYF	TGTGCCAGCAGTTTAGGGGGACAGGAGCAGTACTTC
-	TRBD1	TRBV7-8	TRBJ1-4	CASSGGTAEKLFF	TGTGCCAGCAGCGGGGGGACAGCTGAAAAACTGTTTTTT
-	-	TRBV21-1	TRBJ2-7	CANRRPPGGRVNEQYF	TGTGCCAACCGAAGGCCCCCTGGCGGGAGGGTAAACGAGCAGTACTTC
-	-	TRBV14	TRBJ2-3	CASSRPAGPPPDTQYF	TGTGCCAGCAGCCGGCCAGCGGGCCCTCCCCCAGATACGCAGTATTTT
-	-	TRBV28	TRBJ1-2	CASKGPQGEINYGYTF	TGTGCCAGCAAAGGCCCCCAAGGGGAAATAAACTATGGCTACACCTTC
-	-	TRBV6-1	TRBJ2-1	CASSDFGRPNNEQFF	TGTGCCAGCAGTGACTTTGGGCGCCCCAACAATGAGCAGTTCTTC
few	-	TRBV18	TRBJ1-3	CASSREIHSGNTIYF	TGTGCCAGCTCACGGGAGATACACTCGGGAAACACCATATATTTT
-	TRBD1	TRBV4-1	TRBJ1-3	CASSPRDRDGNTIYF	TGCGCCAGCAGCCCCCGAGACAGGGATGGAAACACCATATATTTT
-	TRBD1	TRBV6-5	TRBJ1-3	CASTPGGSWGNTIYF	TGTGCCAGCACCCCAGGGGGCTCGTGGGGAAACACCATATATTTT
-	-	TRBV7-2	TRBJ1-2	CASSLAGLIRNGYTF	TGTGCCAGCAGCTTAGCAGGGTTGATTCGGAATGGCTACACCTTC
-	-	TRBV11-2	TRBJ2-1	CASSLDWAGANEQFF	TGTGCCAGCAGCTTAGATTGGGCCGGGGCCAATGAGCAGTTCTTC
once	TRBD1	TRBV9	TRBJ2-3	CASSVEGGRGTDTQYF	TGTGCCAGCAGCGTAGAAGGGGGCCGAGGGACAGATACGCAGTATTTT